One sample yielded the 27 T cell receptor beta chains listed below, sequenced in a study of CD8+ T cells in alopecia areata. TCR sequencing used cDNA made by reverse transcription of extracted RNA. Only in-frame clones appear in the TCRdb table, and some are missing; sequencing was by immunoSEQ multiplex PCR. Here the sample spans hundreds of thousands of clones, 35% to 45% being singletons. Stated treatment: oral pan-JAK inhibitor, 5-10 mg twice daily. The specimen was CD4+ T cells sorted from blood, collected around week 30, from a patient treated with tofacitinib. Receptors were obtained from a human donor with alopecia areata.

This clone was seen a few times. Other DNA sequences in the same sample also yield this CDR3. The CDR3 spells CSVARRGNTIYF. The CDR3 DNA follows: TGCAGCGTTGCCCGGCGTGGAAACACCATATATTTT. This chain links TRBV29-1 with TRBJ1-3, with D unresolved. Per the germline V gene, CDR1 is SQVTM and CDR2 is ANQGSEA. This CDR3 comprises 12 residues. The V and J ends lost 4 bases and 3 bases respectively, with 7 bases between them.

The chain joins TRBV11-1 to TRBJ2-3; the D call may be TRBD1 or TRBD2 (6 bases each). Trimming shortened V by 5 bases and J by 4 bases, and 19 bases separated the two germline ends. This CDR3 is 16 amino acids long. Looked up from germline, CDR1 is SGHAT and CDR2 is FQDESV (reference sequence). DNA for the CDR3: TGTGCCAGCAGCCCCCGAGAGGCGGGACAATCAGATACGCAGTATTTT. It encodes CASSPREAGQSDTQYF. The variable domain in full, with the rest retrieved from reference TRBV11-1 and TRBJ2-3, is EAEVAQSPRYKITEKSQAVAFWCDPISGHATLYWYRQILGQGPELLVQFQDESVVDDSQLPKDRFSAERLKGVDSTLKIQPAELGDSAMYLCASSPREAGQSDTQYFGPGTRLTVL.

V gene TRBV30 combines with J gene TRBJ1-3, with a possible D match to TRBD1 (6 bases). Germline CDR1 reads GTSNPN; CDR2 reads SVGIG (reference sequence). The CDR3 covers 14 residues. The V and J ends lost 4 bases and 0 bases respectively, with 10 bases between them. CDR3 in amino acids: CAWKADSSGNTIYF. The CDR3 nucleotides are TGTGCCTGGAAGGCGGACAGCTCTGGAAACACCATATATTTT.

This chain joins TRBV7-3 and TRBJ2-6, with D perhaps TRBD1 (6 bases). The V gene's germline CDR1 is SGHTA and CDR2 FQGTGA. V was pared by 1 base and J by 1 base, with 14 bases between. CDR3 length equals 18 residues. The CDR3: CASSLMGQDRSGANVLTF. The DNA of the CDR3 is TGTGCCAGCAGCTTAATGGGGCAGGACAGATCTGGGGCCAACGTCCTGACTTTC.

With respect to this clone: At one end the junction does not follow the germline gene, possibly because of a read error. V usage is TRBV4-1 and J usage is TRBJ1-5; TRBD1 matches at 10 bases. Germline-derived CDR1 and CDR2 are MGHRA and YSYEKL. This CDR3 is 16 amino acids long. The CDR3 sequence is CASTQTGTGGNQPQHF. The CDR3 DNA is TGCGCCAGCACCCAAACCGGGACAGGGGGCAATCAGCCCCAGCATTTT.

V is TRBV2 and J is TRBJ2-3; a weak D match, TRBD2 (5 bases). Trimming removed 4 bases at V and 5 bases at J, with 7 bases between. Germline V gene lookup returns CDR1 SNHLY and CDR2 FYNNEI. The CDR3 is 12 residues long. CDR3 sequence: CASSVGVDTQYF. CDR3 sequence (DNA): TGTGCCAGCAGTGTCGGGGTAGATACGCAGTATTTT.

This clone was found a few times. J is TRBJ1-2 and V is TRBV5-1; possible D gene TRBD1, 5 bases. V lost 5 bases and J 2 bases, leaving 13 bases between the germline ends. Per the germline V gene, CDR1 is SGHRS and CDR2 is YFSETQ. The CDR3 covers 14 residues. This CDR3 is CASRIGEDNYGYTF. In nucleotides, the CDR3 is TGCGCCAGCAGGATAGGGGAGGACAACTATGGCTACACCTTC. Using reference TRBV5-1 and TRBJ1-2 for the parts outside the CDR3, the full variable domain is KAGVTQTPRYLIKTRGQQVTLSCSPISGHRSVSWYQQTPGQGLQFLFEYFSETQRNKGNFPGRFSGRQFSNSRSEMNVSTLELGDSALYLCASRIGEDNYGYTFGSGTRLTVV.

This sequence joins TRBV5-1 and TRBJ1-2; the D is unclear. Germline CDR1 and CDR2: SGHRS and YFSETQ. This CDR3 contains 13 residues. V was trimmed by 0 bases and J by 0 bases, leaving 3 bases between them. The CDR3: CASSLVPNYGYTF. The CDR3 nucleotides are TGCGCCAGCAGCTTGGTCCCTAACTATGGCTACACCTTC.

The genes are TRBV2 and TRBJ1-6; D possibly corresponds to TRBD1 (6 bases). From germline, CDR1 is SNHLY and CDR2 FYNNEI. This CDR3 region has 15 residues. V was clipped by 5 bases and J by 3 bases, with 11 bases between them. The CDR3 nucleotides are TGTGCCAGCAGTTTCCGGGACAACTATAATTCACCCCTCCACTTT. Translated: CASSFRDNYNSPLHF.

As to this clone: The junction differs from germline at one of its ends, possibly a read error. The genes are TRBV25-1 and TRBJ1-2, with D possibly being TRBD1 (6 bases). This CDR3 contains 15 residues. Germline CDR1 MGHDK, CDR2 SYGVNS. Here the CDR3 DNA reads TGTGCCAGCAGTGGCTTCGCGGGGGCTAAATATGGCTACACCTTC. Its protein is CASSGFAGAKYGYTF.

This clone was seen a few times. This sequence joins TRBV5-1 and TRBJ1-3, with D unresolved. CDR1 is SGHRS and CDR2 is YFSETQ in the germline V gene. V lost 0 bases and J lost 0, with 4 bases in between. The CDR3 is 14 amino acids. This CDR3 is CASSLEDSGNTIYF. CDR3 DNA sequence: TGCGCCAGCAGCTTGGAGGACTCTGGAAACACCATATATTTT.

This clone appeared a single time. The rearrangement joins TRBV6-9 to TRBJ2-7; no definite D call. Germline V gives CDR1 MNHGY, CDR2 SVAAGI. The CDR3 contains 10 residues. The V end lost 1 base, the J end lost 12 bases, and 7 bases lay between the germline ends. The CDR3: CASSYYLLYF. As DNA, the CDR3 is TGTGCCAGCAGTTATTATCTCCTGTACTTC.

This clone was seen a few times. The chain links TRBV5-4 to TRBJ2-2; weak D call: TRBD1 (5 bases). Germline V gene data show CDR1 as SGHNT and CDR2 as YYREEE (reference sequence). The CDR3 has 15 residues. V was trimmed by 2 bases and J by 1 base, leaving 9 bases between them. In DNA form, the CDR3 reads TGTGCCAGCAGCTTATGGGGCTTGAACACCGGGGAGCTGTTTTTT. Amino acid sequence: CASSLWGLNTGELFF.

V is TRBV9 and J is TRBJ2-5, with a tentative D call TRBD2 (9 bases). The CDR3 loop spans 15 amino acids. V was pared by 6 bases and J by 6 bases, with 21 bases between. Germline loops: CDR1 SGDLS, CDR2 YYNGEE. Here the CDR3 reads CASTPGGGGAQTQYF. CDR3 in DNA: TGTGCCAGCACCCCAGGGGGCGGGGGGGCGCAGACCCAGTACTTC.

The rearrangement uses TRBV5-5 and TRBJ2-3; D is ambiguous. This CDR3 contains 15 residues. From germline, CDR1 is SGHKS and CDR2 YYEKEE (reference sequence). V was shortened by 4 bases and J by 1 base, with 13 bases between the two germline ends. In DNA, the CDR3 is TGTGCCAGCAGCGAACGCCAGGACCGCACAGATACGCAGTATTTT. Its protein is CASSERQDRTDTQYF.

This clone occurred many times. The chain couples TRBV5-4 to TRBJ2-1; the D gene is possibly TRBD1 (5 bases). CDR1 SGHNT and CDR2 YYREEE come from the germline V gene (reference sequence). The V end was cut by 4 bases, the J end by 6 bases, with 11 bases between. CDR3 length equals 13 residues. CDR3 DNA sequence: TGTGCCAGCAGCCTCCCACAGGTCAATGAGCAGTTCTTC. Residues: CASSLPQVNEQFF.

This clone was detected only a few times. The V call is TRBV7-6, the J call TRBJ2-3; a possible D gene is TRBD2 (7 bases). The CDR3 spans 15 residues. Trimming removed 5 bases at V and 3 bases at J, with 15 bases between. Germline V gene lookup returns CDR1 SGHVS and CDR2 FNYEAQ. The CDR3 bases are TGTGCCAGCAGCCGAGGGGGGAGGGGGACAGATACGCAGTATTTT. It is translated as CASSRGGRGTDTQYF.

The CDR3: CASRRYSGANVLTF. The CDR3 DNA follows: TGTGCCAGCAGACGTTACTCTGGGGCCAACGTCCTGACTTTC. The chain is built from TRBV5-4 and TRBJ2-6; no firm D call. Germline V gene data show CDR1 as SGHNT and CDR2 as YYREEE (reference sequence). The CDR3 has 14 amino acids. V was trimmed by 5 bases and J by 0 bases, leaving 6 bases between them.

The chain uses TRBV14 and TRBJ2-7; possible D gene TRBD2, 6 bases. Germline CDR1 and CDR2: SGHDN and FVKESK. Trimming shortened V by 5 bases and J by 2 bases, and 16 bases separated the two germline ends. This CDR3 has 15 amino acids. This CDR3 reads CASSLPGRETYEQYF. CDR3 DNA sequence: TGTGCCAGCAGCTTGCCGGGACGGGAGACCTACGAGCAGTACTTC.

This clone was picked up a small number of times. The chain has TRBV4-2 and TRBJ1-1, with D tentatively TRBD1 (6 bases). The V and J ends lost 4 bases and 1 base respectively, with 10 bases between them. The germline CDR1 and CDR2 sequences are LGHNA and YNFKEQ. The CDR3 loop spans 14 amino acids. The CDR3 protein is CASSRGTTNTEAFF. Written as DNA, the CDR3 is TGTGCCAGCAGCCGGGGGACAACGAACACTGAAGCTTTCTTT.

This clone was observed a few times. This sample includes further DNA sequences coding for the same CDR3. J is TRBJ2-7 and V is TRBV28; a weak D match, TRBD1 (6 bases). The ends were cut back, 6 bases at V and 2 bases at J, with 8 bases in the middle. Germline CDR1 MDHEN, CDR2 SYDVKM. This CDR3 region has 12 residues. For the CDR3, the DNA is TGTGCCAGCAGACAGGGTCCCTACGAGCAGTACTTC. This gives the protein CASRQGPYEQYF.

This clone was detected a few times. V gene TRBV5-1 combines with J gene TRBJ2-1; weak D call: TRBD1 (5 bases). Germline CDR1 and CDR2: SGHRS and YFSETQ. V lost 4 bases and J lost 0, with 11 bases in between. The CDR3 has 15 residues. CDR3 nucleotide sequence: TGCGCCAGCAGCGCACAGGTCAGCTCCTACAATGAGCAGTTCTTC. It is translated as CASSAQVSSYNEQFF.

V and J are TRBV18 and TRBJ2-4; D call uncertain. The V gene lost 2 bases and the J gene lost 2 bases, with 4 bases spanning the gap. Per germline, CDR1 KGHSH and CDR2 LQKENI. The CDR3 length is 13 residues. The CDR3 loop reads CASSPTSKNIQYF. The DNA of the CDR3 is TGTGCCAGCTCACCAACTTCCAAAAACATTCAGTACTTC.

This clone was counted many times. The rearrangement links TRBV6-1 to TRBJ1-5; no clear D. The germline V gene has CDR1 MNHNS and CDR2 SASEGT. Between the trimmed V and J ends, which lost 1 base and 2 bases, there was a span of 15 bases. The CDR3 totals 17 residues. The CDR3 is CASSEGSNSGGNQPQHF. The CDR3 coding sequence is TGTGCCAGCAGTGAAGGAAGTAACAGCGGGGGCAATCAGCCCCAGCATTTT.

This chain joins TRBV6-6 and TRBJ2-3, with D maybe TRBD1 (6 bases). Germline V lookup: CDR1 MNHNY, CDR2 SVGAGI (reference sequence). The CDR3 sequence is 15 residues long. Trimming stripped 6 bases from V and 1 base from J, with 14 bases between. The CDR3 sequence is CASSQTGPRTDTQYF. The CDR3 DNA is TGTGCCAGCAGCCAGACAGGACCCCGCACAGATACGCAGTATTTT.

The chain is built from TRBV7-2 and TRBJ2-3; 11 nucleotides align to TRBD2. The V segment lost 4 bases and the J segment 3 bases; nucleotides outside the gene matches: 6. This CDR3 has 16 residues. CDR1 and CDR2 from the germline V gene are SGHTA and FQGNSA. The CDR3 region is CASSSPGTSGTDTQYF. The CDR3 nucleotides are TGTGCCAGCAGCTCTCCCGGGACTAGCGGTACAGATACGCAGTATTTT.

The J gene is TRBJ2-6, the V gene TRBV29-1; D is tentatively TRBD1 or TRBD2 (5 bases each). The CDR3 sequence is 16 residues long. V lost 4 bases to trimming and J lost 1 base, with 14 bases between them. Germline CDR1 reads SQVTM; CDR2 reads ANQGSEA. The CDR3 loop is CSVGDGAFSGANVLTF. CDR3 bases: TGCAGCGTTGGGGACGGCGCCTTTTCTGGGGCCAACGTCCTGACTTTC.